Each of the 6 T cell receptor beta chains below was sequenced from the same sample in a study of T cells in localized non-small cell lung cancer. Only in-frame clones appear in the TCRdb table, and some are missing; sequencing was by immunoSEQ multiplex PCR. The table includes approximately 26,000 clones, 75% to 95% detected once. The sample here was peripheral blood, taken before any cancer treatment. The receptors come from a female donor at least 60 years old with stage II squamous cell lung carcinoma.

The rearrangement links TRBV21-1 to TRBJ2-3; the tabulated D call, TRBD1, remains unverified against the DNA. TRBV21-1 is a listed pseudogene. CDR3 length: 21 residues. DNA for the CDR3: TGTGCCAGCAGCAAAAAAAAAGTCATCCGGGCGACAGGGGGGTGCACAGATACGCAGTATTTT. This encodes CASSKKKVIRATGGCTDTQYF.

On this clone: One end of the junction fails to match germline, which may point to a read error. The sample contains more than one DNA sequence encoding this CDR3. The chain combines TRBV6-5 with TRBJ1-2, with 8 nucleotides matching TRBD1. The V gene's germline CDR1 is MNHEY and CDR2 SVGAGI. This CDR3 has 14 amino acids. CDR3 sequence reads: CASSPTGAFYGYTF. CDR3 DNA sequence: TGTGCCAGCAGCCCGACAGGGGCTTTCTATGGCTATACCTTC.

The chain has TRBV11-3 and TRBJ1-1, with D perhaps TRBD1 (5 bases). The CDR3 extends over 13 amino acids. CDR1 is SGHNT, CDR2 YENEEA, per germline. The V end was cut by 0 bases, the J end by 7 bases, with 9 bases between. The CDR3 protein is CASSLDGRDEAFF. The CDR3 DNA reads TGTGCCAGCAGCTTAGACGGCAGGGATGAAGCTTTCTTT.

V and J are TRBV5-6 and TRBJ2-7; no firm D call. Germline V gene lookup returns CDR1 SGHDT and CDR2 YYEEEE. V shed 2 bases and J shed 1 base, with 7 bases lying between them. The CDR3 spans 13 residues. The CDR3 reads CASSFVSSYEQYF. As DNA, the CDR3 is TGTGCCAGCAGCTTCGTCAGTTCCTACGAGCAGTACTTC. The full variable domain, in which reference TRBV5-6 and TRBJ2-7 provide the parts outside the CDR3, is DAGVTQSPTHLIKTRGQQVTLRCSPKSGHDTVSWYQQALGQGPQFIFQYYEEEERQRGNFPDRFSGHQFPNYSSELNVNALLLGDSALYLCASSFVSSYEQYFGPGTRLTVT.

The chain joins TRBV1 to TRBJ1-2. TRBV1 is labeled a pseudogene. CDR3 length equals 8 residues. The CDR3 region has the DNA TGCACCAGCAGCGGCTACACCTTC. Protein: CTSSGYTF.

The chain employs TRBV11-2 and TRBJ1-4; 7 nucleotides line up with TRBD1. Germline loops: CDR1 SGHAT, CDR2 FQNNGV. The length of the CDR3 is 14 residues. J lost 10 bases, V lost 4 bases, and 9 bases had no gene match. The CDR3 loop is CASSWDFRGGKLFF. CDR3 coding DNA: TGTGCCAGCAGCTGGGACTTCAGGGGGGGAAAACTGTTTTTT. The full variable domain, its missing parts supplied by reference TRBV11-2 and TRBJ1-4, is EAGVAQSPRYKIIEKRQSVAFWCNPISGHATLYWYQQILGQGPKLLIQFQNNGVVDDSQLPKDRFSAERLKGVDSTLKIQPAKLEDSAVYLCASSWDFRGGKLFFGSGTQLSVL.